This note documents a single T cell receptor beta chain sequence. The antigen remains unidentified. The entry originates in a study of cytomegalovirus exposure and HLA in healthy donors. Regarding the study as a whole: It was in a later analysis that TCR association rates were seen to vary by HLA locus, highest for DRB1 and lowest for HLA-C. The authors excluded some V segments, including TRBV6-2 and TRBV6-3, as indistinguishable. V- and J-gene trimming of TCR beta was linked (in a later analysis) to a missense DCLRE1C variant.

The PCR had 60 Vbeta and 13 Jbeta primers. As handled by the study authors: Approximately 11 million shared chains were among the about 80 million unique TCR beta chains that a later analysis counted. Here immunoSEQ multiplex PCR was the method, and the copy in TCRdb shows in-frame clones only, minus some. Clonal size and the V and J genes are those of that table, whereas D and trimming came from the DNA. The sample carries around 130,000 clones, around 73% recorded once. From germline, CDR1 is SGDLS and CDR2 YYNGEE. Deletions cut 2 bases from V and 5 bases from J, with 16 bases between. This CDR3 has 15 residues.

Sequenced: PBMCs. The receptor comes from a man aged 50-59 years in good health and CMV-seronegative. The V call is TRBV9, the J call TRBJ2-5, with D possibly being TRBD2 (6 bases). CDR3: CASSVGGVGSETQYF. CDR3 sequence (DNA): TGTGCCAGCAGCGTTGGCGGGGTTGGGTCGGAGACCCAGTACTTC.